Sequencing of this TCR beta chain was carried out in a study of CD8 T cells in ankylosing spondylitis. The CDR3 is 14 residues long. J gave up 7 bases and V 4 bases, and 5 bases lay outside the gene matches. CDR1 and CDR2 from the germline V gene are SGHAT and FQNNGV. This clonotype came up many times. Its antigen remains unidentified. TCRdb processed the 5' RACE reads anew with MiXCR; each CDR3 protein has one entry. The table lists 250,000 to 350,000 distinct CDR3 sequences, under 8.5% of them singletons. Overall study findings and caveats: A TCR beta motif of about eight highly homologous variants seemed to mark ankylosing spondylitis blood. Matched ankylosing spondylitis synovial fluid reportedly contained a significantly enriched population of disease-linked clones.

The rearrangement links TRBV11-2 to TRBJ2-7, with 12 nucleotides matching TRBD2. The sequencing input was blood, either unsorted or a sorted T cell fraction (not recorded which). This sequence was found in a male donor with ankylosing spondylitis. This CDR3 reads CASSSSGRALEQYF. In DNA form, the CDR3 reads TGTGCCAGCAGCTCTAGCGGGAGGGCCCTTGAGCAGTACTTC.